These T cell receptor beta chains were read from a single sample in a study of blood T cell repertoires in COVID-19. Here immunoSEQ multiplex PCR was the method, and the copy in TCRdb shows in-frame clones only, minus some. The sample has about 100,000 clones, 78% seen once. Sequencing was performed on peripheral blood. Source of these receptors: a man aged 55-75 years with active or convalescent COVID-19. The CDR3 runs from the conserved cysteine through the conserved F or W. A D gene is named only where the DNA matches it firmly. Size tells how often a clone was seen (once, few, many) or the class of an expanded clone, and some rows leave it out.

J gene | D gene | clone size | V gene | CDR3 DNA | CDR3 protein
TRBJ2-1 | TRBD2 | - | TRBV5-1 | TGCGCCAGCAGCCGCGGGACTAGCGGGAGCAGGCAAAGTGATGAGCAGTTCTTC | CASSRGTSGSRQSDEQFF
TRBJ2-3 | - | - | TRBV29-1 | TGCAGCGTAGGTCCCGACAGTAACACAGATACGCAGTATTTT | CSVGPDSNTDTQYF
TRBJ2-1 | TRBD2 | - | TRBV28 | TGTGCCAGCAGAGAAGTGAGCGGGATATATGAGCAGTTCTTC | CASREVSGIYEQFF
TRBJ2-3 | TRBD2 | - | TRBV11-3 | TGTGCCAGCAGCCCGGGAGGACTAGCGGGAGGTTCTGGCACAGATACGCAGTATTTT | CASSPGGLAGGSGTDTQYF
TRBJ2-1 | TRBD1 | - | TRBV4-1 | TGCGCCAGCAGCCAAGCTCGGACAGGGCTCTACAATGAGCAGTTCTTC | CASSQARTGLYNEQFF
TRBJ2-5 | TRBD2 | - | TRBV7-9 | TGTGCCAGCAGCCCCAGGTGGACTAGCGGCCAAGAGACCCAGTACTTC | CASSPRWTSGQETQYF
TRBJ2-2 | TRBD2 | - | TRBV27 | TGTGCCAGCAGTCCCCGCCGGACTAGCGGAGTTTCTAACACCGGGGAGCTGTTTTTT | CASSPRRTSGVSNTGELFF
TRBJ2-7 | TRBD2 | - | TRBV3-1/TRBV3-2 | TGTGCCAGCAGCCAAGAAGGACTAGCGGGACCCAACGCCTACGAGCAGTACTTC | CASSQEGLAGPNAYEQYF
TRBJ1-2 | TRBD1 | - | TRBV19 | TGTGCCAGTAGTGCAGTTGGGACAGCTAACTATGGCTACACCTTC | CASSAVGTANYGYTF
TRBJ2-5 | TRBD2 | - | TRBV7-2 | TGTGCCAGCAGCTCTGGACTAGCGGGAGAGACCCAGTACTTC | CASSSGLAGETQYF
TRBJ2-1 | TRBD2 | - | TRBV5-1 | TGCGCCAGCAGCTCCAGACTAGCGGGAGTTGAGCAGTTCTTC | CASSSRLAGVEQFF
TRBJ1-5 | TRBD1 | - | TRBV6-4 | TGTGCCAGCAGTGACAATATATCAGGGGGAGGACAGCCCCAGCATTTT | CASSDNISGGGQPQHF
TRBJ1-1 | - | - | TRBV3-1/TRBV3-2 | TGTGCCAGCAGCCAACTGGGCCCCAACACTGAAGCTTTCTTT | CASSQLGPNTEAFF
TRBJ2-4 | TRBD2 | - | TRBV19 | TGTGCCAGTAGTGCCGGACTAGCGGGAGGTTGGAACATTCAGTACTTC | CASSAGLAGGWNIQYF
TRBJ1-5 | TRBD1 | - | TRBV28 | TGTGCCAGCAGTCTGCCGGGACAGGGGAGCAATCAGCCCCAGCATTTT | CASSLPGQGSNQPQHF
TRBJ2-7 | TRBD1 | - | TRBV5-1 | TGCGCCAGCAGCAAAGGGACAGGGGACGAAGCCTACGAGCAGTACTTC | CASSKGTGDEAYEQYF
TRBJ1-6 | - | - | TRBV10-1 | TGCGCCAGCAGTGAGTCGGCGCAGGGGAATTCACCCCTCCACTTT | CASSESAQGNSPLHF
TRBJ2-1 | TRBD1 | few | TRBV6-5 | TGTGCCAGCAGTTACGGACAGGGTCCCTACAATGAGCAGTTCTTC | CASSYGQGPYNEQFF
TRBJ1-1 | - | - | TRBV28 | TGTGCCAGCAGTTTTACAGGGTTGAACACTGAAGCTTTCTTT | CASSFTGLNTEAFF
TRBJ1-2 | - | - | TRBV12-5 | TGTGCTAGTGGGTTATATGGCTACACCTTC | CASGLYGYTF
TRBJ1-5 | TRBD1 | - | TRBV6-5 | TGTGCCAGCAGTTCCGGGACAGGGATTCGCAATCAGCCCCAGCATTTT | CASSSGTGIRNQPQHF
TRBJ2-7 | - | - | TRBV7-6 | TGTGCCAGCAGCTTAGGCCTATCTGACTACGAGCAGTACTTC | CASSLGLSDYEQYF
TRBJ2-5 | - | once | TRBV12-3/TRBV12-4 | TGTGCCAGCAGTTCAGGGGCGCAAGAGACCCAGTACTTC | CASSSGAQETQYF
TRBJ2-2 | - | few | TRBV18 | TGTGCCAGCTCACCCGGACAACAACGACCCGGGGAGCTGTTTTTT | CASSPGQQRPGELFF
TRBJ2-2 | - | - | TRBV3-1/TRBV3-2 | TGTGCCAGCAGCCAAGGACACCTGGATCCCGGGGAGCTGTTTTTT | CASSQGHLDPGELFF
TRBJ2-1 | TRBD2 | - | TRBV2 | TGTGCCAGCATGTGGGGGACTAGCTCCAACAATGAGCAGTTCTTC | CASMWGTSSNNEQFF
TRBJ2-1 | - | - | TRBV3-1/TRBV3-2 | TGTGCCAGCAGCCAAGACCCCGCGTCGAGCTCCTACAATGAGCAGTTCTTC | CASSQDPASSSYNEQFF
TRBJ2-1 | - | - | TRBV19 | TGTGCCAGTAGTATCAACAGGCTTACCTACAATGAGCAGTTCTTC | CASSINRLTYNEQFF
TRBJ2-5 | TRBD2 | - | TRBV9 | TGTGCCAGCAGCGCCCCTAGCGGGAGGTCAGAGACCCAGTACTTC | CASSAPSGRSETQYF
TRBJ1-1 | - | - | TRBV2 | TGTGCCAGCAGTGAAGCACAGGTGTGGGGTGAAGCTTTCTTT | CASSEAQVWGEAFF
TRBJ2-3 | - | - | TRBV5-1 | TGCGCCAGCAGCTTGGGAGGGAGAGATACGCAGTATTTT | CASSLGGRDTQYF
TRBJ2-5 | - | - | TRBV6-5 | TGTGCCAGCAGTTACTCCTTAGCGAGGGAGACCCAGTACTTC | CASSYSLARETQYF
TRBJ1-1 | TRBD1 | - | TRBV18 | TGTGCCAGCTCACCACCTATGACAGGGGTGACTGAAGCTTTCTTT | CASSPPMTGVTEAFF
TRBJ2-3 | - | - | TRBV23-1 | TGCGCCAGCAGTCAAGGGACTCCAGGTACGCAGTATTTT | CASSQGTPGTQYF
TRBJ2-4 | - | - | TRBV9 | TGTGCCAGCAGCTTAGGGGAGACCAAAAACATTCAGTACTTC | CASSLGETKNIQYF
TRBJ1-6 | TRBD1 | - | TRBV18 | TGTGCCAGCTCAGGACAGGGGACCTCCTATAATTCACCCCTCCACTTT | CASSGQGTSYNSPLHF
TRBJ1-5 | - | - | TRBV6-5 | TGTGCCAGCAGCCGTGACAGAATTGTCAATCAGCCCCAGCATTTT | CASSRDRIVNQPQHF
TRBJ2-1 | TRBD2 | - | TRBV4-3 | TGCGCCAGCAGCCAAGATGGTGGGAGGGCCTACAATGAGCAGTTCTTC | CASSQDGGRAYNEQFF
TRBJ1-2 | - | - | TRBV3-1/TRBV3-2 | TGTGCCAGCAGCCCAAATCAGGGCTATGGCTACACCTTC | CASSPNQGYGYTF
TRBJ2-3 | - | once | TRBV11-3 | TGTGCCAGCAGCCTCGCGGGACAGAGGTTCACAGATACGCAGTATTTT | CASSLAGQRFTDTQYF
TRBJ2-1 | TRBD2 | - | TRBV19 | TGTGCCAGTAGATCCATAGCGGGAGGGCCAAACAATGAGCAGTTCTTC | CASRSIAGGPNNEQFF
TRBJ2-7 | - | - | TRBV5-1 | TGCGCCAGCAGCTTGGCCGGTCGAGGCGCCATTTCCGAGCAGTACTTC | CASSLAGRGAISEQYF
TRBJ1-2 | TRBD1 | - | TRBV3-1/TRBV3-2 | TGTGCCAGCAGCGACAGGGGGGTCTATGGCTACACCTTC | CASSDRGVYGYTF